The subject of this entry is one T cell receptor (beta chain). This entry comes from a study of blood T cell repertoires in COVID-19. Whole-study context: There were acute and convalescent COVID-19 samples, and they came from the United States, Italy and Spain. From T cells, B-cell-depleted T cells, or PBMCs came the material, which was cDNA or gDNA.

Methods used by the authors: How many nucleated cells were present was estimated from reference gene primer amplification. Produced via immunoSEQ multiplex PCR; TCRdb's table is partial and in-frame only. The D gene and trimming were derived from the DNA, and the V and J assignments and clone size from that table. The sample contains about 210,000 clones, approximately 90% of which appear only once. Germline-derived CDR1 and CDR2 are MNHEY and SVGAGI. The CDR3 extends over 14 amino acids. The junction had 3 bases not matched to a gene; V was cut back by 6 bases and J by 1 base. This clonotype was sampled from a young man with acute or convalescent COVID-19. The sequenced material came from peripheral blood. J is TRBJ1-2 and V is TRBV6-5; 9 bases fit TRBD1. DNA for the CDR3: TGTGCCAGCAGGGGGACAGGGTTTAACTATGGCTACACCTTC. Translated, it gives CASRGTGFNYGYTF.